The rows below give T cell receptor beta chains drawn from one sample of a study of T cells in localized non-small cell lung cancer. Profiling relied on immunoSEQ multiplex PCR, and the TCRdb table lists in-frame clones only, not all of them. The profile shows approximately 800 clones, about 28% of them singletons. Material: lung tumor tissue, obtained before any cancer treatment. Receptor source: a female donor at least 60 years old with stage I squamous cell lung carcinoma. The CDR3 runs from the conserved cysteine through the conserved F or W. Each record gives: J gene, V gene, CDR3 protein.

J: TRBJ2-1
V: TRBV19
CDR3: CASSIDSGTSDRFEQFF

J: TRBJ2-7
V: TRBV11-3
CDR3: CASSPGTTPYEQYF

J: TRBJ1-3
V: TRBV11-3
CDR3: CASSLETGVSGNTIYF

J: TRBJ1-1
V: TRBV11-3
CDR3: CASSLGSLNTEAFF

J: TRBJ2-7
V: TRBV29-1
CDR3: CSVEDRGNSYEQYF

J: TRBJ2-2
V: TRBV30
CDR3: CAFQPGLNTGELFF

J: TRBJ2-6
V: TRBV14
CDR3: CASSQNPFSGANVLTF

J: TRBJ2-3
V: TRBV19
CDR3: CASTVGTGSRDTQYF

J: TRBJ2-1
V: TRBV10-3
CDR3: CAISVGSRTYNEQFF

J: TRBJ2-5
V: TRBV15
CDR3: CATRTGGLKETQYF

J: TRBJ1-2
V: TRBV6-7
CDR3: CASTGRDSSYGYTF

J: TRBJ1-2
V: TRBV10-2
CDR3: CASSTDSQDGYTF

J: TRBJ2-1
V: TRBV9
CDR3: CASSVAPSTSPTHNEQFF

J: TRBJ2-7
V: TRBV18
CDR3: CASSEYSPSSYEQYF

J: TRBJ2-2
V: TRBV23-1
CDR3: CASSQSPGHPFHANTGELFF

J: TRBJ2-7
V: TRBV11-3
CDR3: CASSSPGGEYEQYF

J: TRBJ1-1
V: TRBV19
CDR3: CAIRRTNTEAFF

J: TRBJ2-1
V: TRBV7-5
CDR3: CASSPPSDVRSEQFF

J: TRBJ2-3
V: TRBV6-8
CDR3: CASSPYGLAGGSDTQYF

J: TRBJ1-1
V: TRBV6-8
CDR3: CASSSTLTEAFF

J: TRBJ1-2
V: TRBV6-8
CDR3: CASSPITGTGNYGYTF

J: TRBJ1-3
V: TRBV11-3
CDR3: CASSSNSPTTGNTIYF

J: TRBJ2-7
V: TRBV23-1
CDR3: CASSQDPQPVYEQYF

J: TRBJ2-2
V: TRBV19
CDR3: CAMRQGDAGELFF

J: TRBJ1-2
V: TRBV18
CDR3: CASSPRSGNEGGYTF

J: TRBJ1-2
V: TRBV11-3
CDR3: CASSLGRTNYGYTF

J: TRBJ2-3
V: TRBV28
CDR3: CASSAIGLASADTQYF

J: TRBJ1-1
V: TRBV7-5
CDR3: CASSPYPPRAGNTEAFF

J: TRBJ2-1
V: TRBV18
CDR3: CASSPPIDREAFGVFSNEQFF

J: TRBJ2-5
V: TRBV11-3
CDR3: CASSLGGSGETQYF

J: TRBJ1-2
V: TRBV19
CDR3: CASSMGRQGWGGYTF

J: TRBJ2-1
V: TRBV6-8
CDR3: CASSYPNNEQFF

J: TRBJ1-4
V: TRBV18
CDR3: CASSLTGEVEKLFF

J: TRBJ1-1
V: TRBV6-8
CDR3: CASSDLQGAGAFF

J: TRBJ2-1
V: TRBV1
CDR3: CASSQDGRGRSEQFF

J: TRBJ2-5
V: TRBV11-3
CDR3: CASSSLGGQETQYF

J: TRBJ1-4
V: TRBV19
CDR3: CASSPYIEGDEKLFF

J: TRBJ1-1
V: TRBV6-8
CDR3: CASSYTGTSEAFF

J: TRBJ1-1
V: TRBV9
CDR3: CASNPPVGGTTEAFF

J: TRBJ1-3
V: TRBV14
CDR3: CASRLRGAGNTIYF

J: TRBJ2-2
V: TRBV7-2
CDR3: CASSLGGTGELFF

J: TRBJ2-6
V: TRBV9
CDR3: CASRQRGHGANVLTF

J: TRBJ1-4
V: TRBV30
CDR3: CAWEDSLNEKLFF

J: TRBJ1-1
V: TRBV9
CDR3: CASSGPPEGTEAFF

J: TRBJ1-1
V: TRBV11-3
CDR3: CASSWAGRMNTEAFF

J: TRBJ1-2
V: TRBV30
CDR3: CAWSVESTGGIYGYTF

J: TRBJ1-2
V: TRBV6-8
CDR3: CASSDLGVGGYTF

J: TRBJ1-2
V: TRBV15
CDR3: CATSGAGRVHGYTF

J: TRBJ2-5
V: TRBV28
CDR3: CASSPGQGRETQYF

J: TRBJ2-7
V: TRBV11-3
CDR3: CASTTAGSSYEQYF

J: TRBJ2-1
V: TRBV12-2
CDR3: CATGGGASPYNEQFF

J: TRBJ2-2
V: TRBV19
CDR3: CASRLSVGNTGELFF